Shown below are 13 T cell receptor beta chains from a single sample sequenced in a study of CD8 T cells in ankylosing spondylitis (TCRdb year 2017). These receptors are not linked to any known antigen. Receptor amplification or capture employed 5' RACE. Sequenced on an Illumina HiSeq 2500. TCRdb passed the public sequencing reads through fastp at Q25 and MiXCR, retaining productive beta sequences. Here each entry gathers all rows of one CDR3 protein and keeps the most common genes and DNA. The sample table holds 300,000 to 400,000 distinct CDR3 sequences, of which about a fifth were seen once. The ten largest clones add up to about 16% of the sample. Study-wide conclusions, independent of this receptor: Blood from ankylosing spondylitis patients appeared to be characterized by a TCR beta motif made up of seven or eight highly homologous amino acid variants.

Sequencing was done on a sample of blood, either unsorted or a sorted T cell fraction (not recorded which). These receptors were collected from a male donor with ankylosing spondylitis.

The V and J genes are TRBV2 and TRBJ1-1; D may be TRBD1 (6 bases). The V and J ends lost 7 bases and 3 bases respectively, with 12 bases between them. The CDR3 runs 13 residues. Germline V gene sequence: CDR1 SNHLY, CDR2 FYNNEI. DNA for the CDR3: TGTGCCAGCAAGAACGGACAGCACACTGAAGCTTTCTTT. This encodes CASKNGQHTEAFF.

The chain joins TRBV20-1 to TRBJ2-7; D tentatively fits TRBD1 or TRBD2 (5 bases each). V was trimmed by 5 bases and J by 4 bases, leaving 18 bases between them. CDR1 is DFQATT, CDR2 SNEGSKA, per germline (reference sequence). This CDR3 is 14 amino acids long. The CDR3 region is CSAWGTGGGYEQYF. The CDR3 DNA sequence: TGCAGTGCTTGGGGTACAGGTGGAGGTTACGAGCAGTACTTC.

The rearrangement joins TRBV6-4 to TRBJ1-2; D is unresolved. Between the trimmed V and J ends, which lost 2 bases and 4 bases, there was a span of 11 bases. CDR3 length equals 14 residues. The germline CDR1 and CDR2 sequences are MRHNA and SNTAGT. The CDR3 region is CASSDRLTRYGYTF. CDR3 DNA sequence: TGTGCCAGCAGTGACCGGCTAACCCGCTATGGCTACACCTTC.

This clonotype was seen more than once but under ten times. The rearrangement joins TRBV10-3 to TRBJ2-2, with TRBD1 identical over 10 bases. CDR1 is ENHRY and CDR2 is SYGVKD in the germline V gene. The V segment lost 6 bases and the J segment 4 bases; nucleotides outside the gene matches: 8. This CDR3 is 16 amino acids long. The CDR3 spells CAIRAGTGDSTGELFF. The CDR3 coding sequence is TGTGCCATCAGAGCCGGGACAGGGGATTCCACCGGGGAGCTGTTTTTT.

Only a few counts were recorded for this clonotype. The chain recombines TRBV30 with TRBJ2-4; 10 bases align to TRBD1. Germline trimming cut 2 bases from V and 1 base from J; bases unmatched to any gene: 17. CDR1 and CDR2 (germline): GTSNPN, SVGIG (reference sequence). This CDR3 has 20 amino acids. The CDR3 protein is CAWSPHGDRGVQFAKNIQYF. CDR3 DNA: TGTGCCTGGAGTCCCCACGGGGACAGGGGAGTTCAATTTGCCAAAAACATTCAGTACTTC.

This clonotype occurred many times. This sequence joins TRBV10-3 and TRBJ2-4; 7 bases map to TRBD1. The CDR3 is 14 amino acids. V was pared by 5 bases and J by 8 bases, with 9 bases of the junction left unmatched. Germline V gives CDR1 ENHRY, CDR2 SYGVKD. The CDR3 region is CAISIQGMGDIQYF. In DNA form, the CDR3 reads TGTGCCATCAGTATACAGGGGATGGGAGACATTCAGTACTTC.

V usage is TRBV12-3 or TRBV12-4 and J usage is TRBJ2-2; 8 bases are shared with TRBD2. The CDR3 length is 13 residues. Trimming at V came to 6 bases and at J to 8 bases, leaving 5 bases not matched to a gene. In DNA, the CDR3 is TGTGCCAGCAGCCGGGGGGGCTGGGGGGAGCTGTTTTTT. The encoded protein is CASSRGGWGELFF.

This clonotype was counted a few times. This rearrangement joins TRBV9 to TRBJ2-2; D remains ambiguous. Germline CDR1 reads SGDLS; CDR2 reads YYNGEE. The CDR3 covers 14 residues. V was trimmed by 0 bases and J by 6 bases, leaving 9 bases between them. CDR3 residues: CASSVAGMAGELFF. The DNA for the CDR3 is TGTGCCAGCAGCGTAGCTGGGATGGCCGGGGAGCTGTTTTTT.

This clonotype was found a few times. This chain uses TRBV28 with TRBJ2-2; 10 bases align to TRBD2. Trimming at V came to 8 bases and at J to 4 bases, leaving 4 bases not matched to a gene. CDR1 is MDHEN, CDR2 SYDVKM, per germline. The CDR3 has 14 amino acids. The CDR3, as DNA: TGTGCCAGCCGCACTAGCGGGGTCACCGGGGAGCTGTTTTTT. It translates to CASRTSGVTGELFF.

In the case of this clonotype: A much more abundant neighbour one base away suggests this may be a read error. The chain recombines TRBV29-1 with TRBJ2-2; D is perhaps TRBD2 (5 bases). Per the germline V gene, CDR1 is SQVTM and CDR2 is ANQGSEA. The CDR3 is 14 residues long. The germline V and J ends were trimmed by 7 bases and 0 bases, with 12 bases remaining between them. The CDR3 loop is CSAEGATNTGELFF. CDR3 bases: TGCAGCGCCGAGGGTGCGACGAACACCGGGGAGCTGTTTTTT.

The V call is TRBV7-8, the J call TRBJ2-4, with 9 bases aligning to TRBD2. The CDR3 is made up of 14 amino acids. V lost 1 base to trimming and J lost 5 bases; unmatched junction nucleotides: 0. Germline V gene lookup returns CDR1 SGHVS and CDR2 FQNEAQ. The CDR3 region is CASSLGLAENIQYF. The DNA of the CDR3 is TGTGCCAGCAGCTTAGGACTAGCGGAAAACATTCAGTACTTC.

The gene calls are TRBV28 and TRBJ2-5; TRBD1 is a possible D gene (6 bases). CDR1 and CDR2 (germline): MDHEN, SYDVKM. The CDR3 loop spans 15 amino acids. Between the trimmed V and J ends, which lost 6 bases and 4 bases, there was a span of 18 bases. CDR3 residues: CASSYTGFGRETQYF. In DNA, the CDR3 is TGTGCCAGCAGCTATACAGGGTTTGGACGAGAGACCCAGTACTTC.

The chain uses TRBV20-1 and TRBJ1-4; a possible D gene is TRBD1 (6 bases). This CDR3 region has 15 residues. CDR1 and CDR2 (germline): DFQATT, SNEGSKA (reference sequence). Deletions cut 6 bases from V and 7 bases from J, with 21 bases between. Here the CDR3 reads CSAGFPGGGSEKLFF. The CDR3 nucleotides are TGCAGTGCCGGATTCCCTGGGGGGGGCAGTGAAAAACTGTTTTTT.